This TCR beta chain was observed in a study of blood T cell repertoires in COVID-19. In the study overall: Researchers got acute and convalescent COVID-19 samples from the United States, Italy and Spain. Sources were T cells, B-cell-depleted T cells, or PBMCs; the material itself was cDNA or gDNA.

Authors' processing steps: It was from reference gene primer amplification that nucleated cell counts were estimated. Generated by immunoSEQ multiplex PCR, the TCRdb table keeps only in-frame clones and is missing some. V, J and clone size reflect that table, while D and trimming were determined from the DNA. The sample has about 360,000 clones; around 87% are singletons. CDR3 size: 13 residues. V gave up 2 bases and J gave up 7 bases, with 9 bases separating them. Germline CDR1 is SGHTA and CDR2 is FQGNSA. Sequenced material: peripheral blood. The clonotype originates from a human donor in a cohort sampled during active COVID-19. This chain uses TRBV7-2 with TRBJ2-1; tentative D call: TRBD1 (5 bases). In DNA, the CDR3 is TGTGCCAGCAGCTTACCCAACAGGAATGAGCAGTTCTTC. Translation gives CASSLPNRNEQFF.